The next 14 T cell receptor beta chains were all read from a single sample in a study of blood T cell repertoires in COVID-19. Libraries were prepared by immunoSEQ multiplex PCR; TCRdb keeps only in-frame clonotypes and omits some of them. The table has some 150,000 clones, around nine tenths seen once; the top ten hold less than 6.5%. Specimen: peripheral blood. The receptors derive from a human donor in a cohort sampled during active COVID-19.

CDR3: CASSPGEEDALGGYTF. The CDR3 DNA reads TGTGCCAGCTCACCAGGGGAGGAGGATGCCCTGGGGGGCTACACCTTC. The chain joins TRBV18 to TRBJ1-2; the D is unclear. The CDR3 is 16 residues long. V was clipped by 2 bases and J by 8 bases, with 21 bases between them. CDR1 KGHSH and CDR2 LQKENI come from the germline V gene.

This chain uses TRBV5-6 with TRBJ2-3; D call uncertain. V dropped 4 bases and J dropped 5 bases, with 8 bases sitting between them. Germline assignment: CDR1 SGHDT and CDR2 YYEEEE. This CDR3 is built from 12 residues. CDR3 bases: TGTGCCAGCAGCCTAACAGAAGATACGCAGTATTTT. Translation gives CASSLTEDTQYF.

V gene TRBV6-5 combines with J gene TRBJ2-7; TRBD2 matches at 8 bases. Germline loops: CDR1 MNHEY, CDR2 SVGAGI. The CDR3 is made up of 13 amino acids. With 7 bases clipped from V and 6 bases from J, the junction kept 8 bases outside the gene matches. CDR3 protein: CASMGLAGAEQYF. CDR3 sequence (DNA): TGTGCCAGCATGGGGCTAGCGGGCGCCGAGCAGTACTTC.

V usage is TRBV9 and J usage is TRBJ2-2, with 7 bases lining up with TRBD1. The CDR3 consists of 15 residues. Germline values: CDR1 SGDLS, CDR2 YYNGEE. The junction had 3 bases not matched to a gene; V was cut back by 2 bases and J by 2 bases. The CDR3 is CASSVGTVNTGELFF. The CDR3 region has the DNA TGTGCCAGCAGCGTGGGGACAGTTAACACCGGGGAGCTGTTTTTT.

The chain joins TRBV10-2 to TRBJ2-2; 13 bases line up with TRBD2. Trimming removed 6 bases from V and 3 bases from J; junction bases left unmatched: 1. This CDR3 is built from 15 residues. The V gene's germline CDR1 is WSHSY and CDR2 SAAADI. In DNA, the CDR3 is TGCGCCAGCAGGGGACTAGCGGGGTACACCGGGGAGCTGTTTTTT. Translating gives CASRGLAGYTGELFF.

The V gene is TRBV7-8, the J gene TRBJ2-1, with 12 bases matching TRBD2. The junction had 5 bases not matched to a gene; V was cut back by 0 bases and J by 5 bases. The germline V gene encodes CDR1 SGHVS and CDR2 FQNEAQ. The CDR3 contains 17 residues. CDR3 sequence reads: CASSLAELAGGHNEQFF. CDR3 nucleotides: TGTGCCAGCAGCTTAGCGGAACTAGCGGGGGGACACAATGAGCAGTTCTTC.

This chain joins TRBV19 and TRBJ2-7, with TRBD2 matching 9 bases. Trimming took 6 bases from V and 1 from J; bases not matched to a gene: 7. Germline V lookup: CDR1 LNHDA, CDR2 SQIVND (reference sequence). This CDR3 spans 15 amino acids. CDR3 in DNA: TGTGCCAGTAGCCTTAGCGGGAGTAAATCCTACGAGCAGTACTTC. Residues: CASSLSGSKSYEQYF.

The chain couples TRBV11-2 to TRBJ2-1; 11 bases agree with TRBD2. Germline lookup yields CDR1 SGHAT and CDR2 FQNNGV. The ends lost 5 bases at V and 10 bases at J; junction bases unmatched: 13. The CDR3 extends over 16 amino acids. The CDR3 DNA reads TGTGCCAGCAGCCCCTGGGGTAGCGGGGGGGCGGGGGAGCAGTTCTTC. Its translation: CASSPWGSGGAGEQFF.

The chain combines TRBV7-9 with TRBJ2-5, with TRBD2 matching over 12 bases. In germline, CDR1 is SEHNR, CDR2 FQNEAQ (reference sequence). This CDR3 is 16 amino acids long. The V gene end was trimmed by 1 base and the J gene end by 4 bases; junction bases not matched to a gene: 4. The CDR3 here is CASSLGLAGVGETQYF. Here the CDR3 DNA reads TGTGCCAGCAGCTTAGGACTAGCGGGGGTAGGAGAGACCCAGTACTTC.

A few counts support this clone. The V gene is TRBV6-5, the J gene TRBJ1-6, with TRBD1 identical over 10 bases. Germline V gives CDR1 MNHEY, CDR2 SVGAGI. V trimming: 0 bases; J trimming: 14 bases; junction bases outside the gene matches: 10. This CDR3 has 16 residues. In nucleotides, the CDR3 is TGTGCCAGCAGTTACTCCCGGACAGGGGGGATTGTTGCCCTCCACTTT. Its protein is CASSYSRTGGIVALHF.

V gene TRBV5-1 combines with J gene TRBJ1-6, with 7 bases identical to TRBD1. The CDR3 length is 14 residues. CDR1 SGHRS and CDR2 YFSETQ come from the germline V gene. The J segment lost 8 bases and the V segment lost 0 bases, leaving 2 bases of the junction unmatched. The CDR3 DNA sequence: TGCGCCAGCAGCTTGGGTCAGGGGGATTCACCCCTCCACTTT. This sequence encodes CASSLGQGDSPLHF.

The J gene is TRBJ2-1, the V gene TRBV11-2; 9 bases are shared with TRBD2. V was pared by 2 bases and J by 7 bases, with 6 bases of the junction left unmatched. Germline values: CDR1 SGHAT, CDR2 FQNNGV. The CDR3 contains 15 residues. The CDR3, as DNA: TGTGCCAGCAGCTTAATAGCGGGAGCTATAAATGAGCAGTTCTTC. Its protein product is CASSLIAGAINEQFF.

This clone has just a few counts. The chain links TRBV28 to TRBJ1-4, with D tentatively TRBD1 (6 bases). V lost 2 bases and J 4 bases, leaving 8 bases between the germline ends. Germline V gene lookup returns CDR1 MDHEN and CDR2 SYDVKM. CDR3 length equals 14 residues. The CDR3 protein is CASSLGQINEKLFF. As DNA, the CDR3 is TGTGCCAGCAGTTTAGGACAGATTAATGAAAAACTGTTTTTT.

The V and J genes are TRBV6-6 and TRBJ2-7; 9 bases map to TRBD1. V gave up 5 bases and J gave up 2 bases; unmatched junction bases: 10. The germline V gene encodes CDR1 MNHNY and CDR2 SVGAGI (reference sequence). This CDR3 spans 16 amino acids. The CDR3 loop reads CASSKRAGTGTYEQYF. CDR3 nucleotides: TGTGCCAGCAGTAAACGAGCCGGGACAGGGACCTACGAGCAGTACTTC.